This T cell receptor (beta chain) was recorded in a study of blood T cell repertoires in COVID-19. The wider study: PBMCs, B-cell-depleted T cells, or T cells were the source of the cDNA or gDNA that made up the material.

The CDR3 sequence is 17 residues long. The germline V gene encodes CDR1 LGHDT and CDR2 YNNKEL (reference sequence). V lost 4 bases to trimming and J lost 5 bases; unmatched junction nucleotides: 6. As processed by the authors: From reference gene primer amplification, estimates of nucleated cell counts were derived. This table comes from immunoSEQ multiplex PCR, and its TCRdb copy is limited to in-frame clones, with some not included. The V and J calls and clone size were taken over from that table, and D and trimming were inferred from the DNA. The sample holds about 260,000 clones, under 90% seen once.

This TCR was recovered from a man in his 60s with acute or convalescent COVID-19. The sequencing input was peripheral blood. V and J are TRBV3-1 (or the pseudogene TRBV3-2) and TRBJ2-3; TRBD2 matches 16 bases. CDR3 DNA: TGTGCCAGCAGCCGCGGGACTAGCGGGAGGGGGGGAGATACGCAGTATTTT. Protein sequence: CASSRGTSGRGGDTQYF.